This TCR beta chain appears in the sequencing data of a study of identical twins. Points on this clonotype: Its target is not known.

General observations from the study: Rather than following the same donors, the conclusions depended on cross-sectional statistical analysis.

The authors used template switching to add a universal primer site and gave cDNA unique molecular identifiers. One entry per CDR3 protein, called by TCRdb with MiXCR from the 5' RACE reads. The table includes about 890,000 distinct CDR3 sequences, more than 9% detected once. This CDR3 spans 17 amino acids. From germline, CDR1 is MNHNS and CDR2 SASEGT. V was clipped by 6 bases and J by 2 bases; unmatched bases: 7. The sample also formed part of further work on yellow fever vaccine responses in identical twins. That report notes: Twins' vaccine T cell response reportedly seemed partly convergent, partly personalized.

The rearrangement joins TRBV6-1 to TRBJ2-1; 13 bases align to TRBD2. What was sequenced was PBMCs. This clonotype was sampled from a woman under 30 in good health. The CDR3 bases are TGTGCCAGCAGCCCCTCGGGACTAGCGGGGCCCTACAATGAGCAGTTCTTC. Protein: CASSPSGLAGPYNEQFF.